The 9 T cell receptor beta chains below come from one sample, sequenced in a study of early T cells in non-severe SARS-CoV-2 infection. TCRdb used MiXCR to reprocess the 5' RACE reads, holding one entry per CDR3 protein. The table has 55,000 to 75,000 distinct CDR3 sequences, approximately 10% seen once. Sequencing was done on a sample of whole blood. All receptors come from an adult who was a healthcare worker with PCR-confirmed SARS-CoV-2 infection or an uninfected control (not recorded which).

This clonotype was counted a few times. The CDR3 DNA is TGCGCCAGCAGCTTGGACGGGACTAACTATGGCTACACCTTC. Protein product: CASSLDGTNYGYTF. V gene TRBV5-1 combines with J gene TRBJ1-2; D ambiguous. This CDR3 has 14 amino acids. The V end was cut by 0 bases, the J end by 0 bases, with 6 bases between. Germline CDR1 and CDR2: SGHRS and YFSETQ.

This clonotype was seen only a few times. The chain combines TRBV20-1 with TRBJ2-1; D not certain. Germline loops: CDR1 DFQATT, CDR2 SNEGSKA (reference sequence). There are 15 residues in the CDR3. V was shortened by 2 bases and J by 7 bases, with 18 bases between the two germline ends. This CDR3 reads CSARKWLQVHNEQFF. CDR3 bases: TGCAGTGCTAGAAAGTGGTTGCAGGTTCATAATGAGCAGTTCTTC.

The chain recombines TRBV28 with TRBJ2-5, with 10 bases lining up with TRBD1. The J segment lost 3 bases and the V segment lost 3 bases, leaving 4 bases of the junction unmatched. The CDR3 is 15 residues long. CDR1 is MDHEN, CDR2 SYDVKM, per germline. CDR3 coding DNA: TGTGCCAGCAGTTTTACCGGGACAGGGGAAGAGACCCAGTACTTC. Translation: CASSFTGTGEETQYF.

This clonotype was seen more than once but under ten times. The CDR3, as DNA: TGTGCCAGCAGTGGGGACTTCCAAGAGACCCAGTACTTC. Translated: CASSGDFQETQYF. This chain joins TRBV6-1 and TRBJ2-5; D perhaps matches TRBD2 (6 bases). The V end was cut by 4 bases, the J end by 1 base, with 7 bases between. Germline loops: CDR1 MNHNS, CDR2 SASEGT. The CDR3 loop spans 13 amino acids.

This clonotype was counted between two and nine times. The chain employs TRBV29-1 and TRBJ2-1; D is perhaps TRBD2 (5 bases). Per the germline V gene, CDR1 is SQVTM and CDR2 is ANQGSEA. The germline V and J ends were trimmed by 6 bases and 4 bases, with 16 bases remaining between them. This CDR3 contains 14 residues. CDR3 nucleotides: TGCAGCGTCCGTGGGCGTAGCGAGTACAATGAGCAGTTCTTC. It translates to CSVRGRSEYNEQFF.

This clonotype was found many times. V and J are TRBV7-2 and TRBJ2-7, with TRBD2 identical over 8 bases. V lost 4 bases and J lost 7; bases outside the gene matches: 9. The CDR3 covers 14 residues. CDR1 SGHTA and CDR2 FQGNSA come from the germline V gene. The chain's CDR3 is CASSYTSGNLEQYF. CDR3 sequence (DNA): TGTGCCAGCAGCTATACTAGCGGTAACCTGGAGCAGTACTTC.

This clonotype showed up many times. CDR3 in DNA: TGTGCCAGCAGCTCCGCGGCCCGGCCCGGAGGCGAGCAGTACTTC. Amino acids: CASSSAARPGGEQYF. The chain recombines TRBV7-2 with TRBJ2-7; tentatively, D is TRBD2 (5 bases). Per germline, CDR1 SGHTA and CDR2 FQGNSA. With 4 bases removed from V and 6 bases from J, the gap between germline ends came to 19 bases. This CDR3 region has 15 residues.

V is TRBV9 and J is TRBJ2-5; D unclear. Trimming left V 0 bases short and J 3 bases short, with 9 bases between. CDR3 length: 14 residues. The germline CDR1 and CDR2 sequences are SGDLS and YYNGEE. The CDR3 loop is CASSVDGTKETQYF. The CDR3 coding sequence is TGTGCCAGCAGCGTAGACGGTACGAAAGAGACCCAGTACTTC.

This clonotype showed up just a few times. This chain connects TRBV4-3 to TRBJ1-6; D may be TRBD1 (5 bases). The germline gives CDR1 LGHNA, CDR2 YSLEER. The CDR3 contains 14 residues. Trimming left V 1 base short and J 8 bases short, with 9 bases between. CDR3 nucleotides: TGCGCCAGCAGCCAAGCCGGGGGTTATTCACCCCTCCACTTT. Protein sequence: CASSQAGGYSPLHF.